The T cell receptor beta chain described here comes from a study of regulatory T cells in long-lasting Graves disease. Study-wide results and caveats: Reduced TCR diversity was observed in persistent Graves' patients versus newly diagnosed patients.

Arm-PCR of CDR3 regions with iRepertoire HTBI primers generated TCR beta libraries. Using its own MiXCR run on the multiplex PCR reads, TCRdb lists one record per CDR3 protein. The repertoire holds a few hundred thousand distinct CDR3 sequences, with 12% as singletons. This clonotype was detected ten times or more. Its antigen is unknown. Germline V gene data show CDR1 as LNHDA and CDR2 as SQIVND (reference sequence). After removal of 5 bases from V and 5 bases from J, the junction contained 11 bases not matched to a gene. The CDR3 runs 15 residues. Time point defined: newly diagnosed GD, antithyroid drugs for less than 3 months. Researchers made the TCR library from RNA that was extracted from PBMCs. This sample was also put to use in a study of T cells in Graves' hyperthyroidism and ophthalmopathy.

The rearrangement links TRBV19 to TRBJ1-2, with 7 positions matching TRBD1. The clonotype was recovered from a woman aged 18-29 years with Graves disease. This sample comprised peripheral blood mononuclear cells (PBMCs), obtained at new diagnosis, from a patient treated with antithyroid drugs. Here the CDR3 reads CASSVGDRRFYGYTF. CDR3 nucleotides: TGTGCCAGTAGTGTCGGGGACAGACGATTTTATGGCTACACCTTC.